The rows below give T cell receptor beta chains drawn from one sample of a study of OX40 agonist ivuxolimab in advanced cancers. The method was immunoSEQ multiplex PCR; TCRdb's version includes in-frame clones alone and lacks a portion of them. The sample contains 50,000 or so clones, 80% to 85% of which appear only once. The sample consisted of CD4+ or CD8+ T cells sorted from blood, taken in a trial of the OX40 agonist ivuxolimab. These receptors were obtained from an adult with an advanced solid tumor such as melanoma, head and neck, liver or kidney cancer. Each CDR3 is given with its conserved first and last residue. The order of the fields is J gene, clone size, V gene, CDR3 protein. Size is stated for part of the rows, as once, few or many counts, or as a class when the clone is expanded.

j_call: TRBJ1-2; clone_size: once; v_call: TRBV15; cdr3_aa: CATSRAEDNFFNYGYTF
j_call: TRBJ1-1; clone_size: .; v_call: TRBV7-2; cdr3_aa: CASTRQGAYTEAFF
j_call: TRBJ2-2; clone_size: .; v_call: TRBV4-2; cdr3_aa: CASSQDVLAGTGELFF
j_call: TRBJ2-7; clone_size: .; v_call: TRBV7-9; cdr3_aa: CASSGRSSGTYEQYF
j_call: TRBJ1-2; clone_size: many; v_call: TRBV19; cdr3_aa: CASSVGQGGYGYTF
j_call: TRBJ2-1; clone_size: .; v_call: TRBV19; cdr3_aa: CASTGTSVLNEQFF
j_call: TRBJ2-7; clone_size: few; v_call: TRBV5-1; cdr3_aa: CASLYGGYEQYF
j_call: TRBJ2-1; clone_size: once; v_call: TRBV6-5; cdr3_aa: CASSYGTSGRPEQFF
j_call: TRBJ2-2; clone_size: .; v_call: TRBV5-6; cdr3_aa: CASSSLQGGGELFF
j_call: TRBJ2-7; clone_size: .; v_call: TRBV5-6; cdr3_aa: CASSRGTGTYEQYF
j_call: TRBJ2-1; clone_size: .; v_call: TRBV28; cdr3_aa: CASSLPLAGGGNEQFF
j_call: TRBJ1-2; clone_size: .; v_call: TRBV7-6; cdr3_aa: CASSPNSYYGYTF
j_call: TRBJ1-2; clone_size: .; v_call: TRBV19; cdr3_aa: CASSITLANHYGYTF
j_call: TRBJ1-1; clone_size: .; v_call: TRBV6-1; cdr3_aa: CAGGTGGNTEAFF
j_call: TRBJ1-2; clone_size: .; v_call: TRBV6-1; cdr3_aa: CASSEVTGYGYTF
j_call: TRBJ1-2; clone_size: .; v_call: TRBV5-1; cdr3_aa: CASSLSPEIVYGYTF
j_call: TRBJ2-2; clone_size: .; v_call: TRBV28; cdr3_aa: CASSSPGQGASNTGELFF
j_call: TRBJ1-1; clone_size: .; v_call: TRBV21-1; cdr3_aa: CASSKEGRGNTEAFF
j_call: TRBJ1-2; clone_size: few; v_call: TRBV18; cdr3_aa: CASSRQGDYGYTF
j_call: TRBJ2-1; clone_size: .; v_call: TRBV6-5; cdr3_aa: CASSVSGRPYNEQFF
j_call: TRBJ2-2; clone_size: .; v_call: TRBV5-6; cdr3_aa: CASSWAQGGSTGELFF
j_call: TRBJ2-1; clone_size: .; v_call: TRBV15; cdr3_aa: CATSREAASYNEQFF
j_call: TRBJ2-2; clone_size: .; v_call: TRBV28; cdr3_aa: CASSLAGGTGELFF
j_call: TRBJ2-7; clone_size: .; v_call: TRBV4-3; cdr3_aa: CASSQDAGPWEQYF
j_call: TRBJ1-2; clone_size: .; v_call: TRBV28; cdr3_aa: CASSLTGWRDGYTF
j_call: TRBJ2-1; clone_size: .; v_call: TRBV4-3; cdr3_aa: CASSPGLAGGGNEQFF
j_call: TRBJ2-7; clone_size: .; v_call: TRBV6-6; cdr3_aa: CASSFNPTSYEQYF
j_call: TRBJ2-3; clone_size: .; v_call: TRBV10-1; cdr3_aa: CASSVGGGASDTQYF